The clone carrying this T cell receptor (beta chain) is medium-sized by share. TRBV12-4/TRBJ1-2 clonotypes were amplified with adaptor-ligated barcode primers. Each CDR3 protein is one row after TCRdb ran MiXCR on the multiplex PCR reads. This sample yields under 850 distinct CDR3 sequences, of which over 10% are seen a single time; 30% to 45% belongs to the top ten. The CDR3 is made up of 11 amino acids. V lost 8 bases and J lost 5, with 9 bases in between. J is TRBJ1-2 and V is TRBV12-3 or TRBV12-4; no clear D gene. Sequenced input: naive CD4+ T cells sorted from blood. Noted subset: naive CD4+ T cells, CD4+CD45RA+CD25-. The source is a female donor with breast cancer. The CDR3 coding sequence is TGTGCCAGCGGGTCTTTATATGGCTACACCTTC. Protein product: CASGSLYGYTF.